The source of this T cell receptor (beta chain) is a study of OX40 agonist ivuxolimab in advanced cancers. This table comes from immunoSEQ multiplex PCR, and its TCRdb copy is limited to in-frame clones, with some not included. The repertoire holds under 80,000 clones, with roughly 86% as singletons. Per the germline V gene, CDR1 is SGHRS and CDR2 is YFSETQ. CDR3 length: 15 amino acids. V gave up 2 bases and J gave up 0 bases, with 11 bases separating them. Findings and caveats of the study: Determination of antigen specificity was not performed for the expanded peripheral T cells.

This clone was recorded once. Its antigen is not identified. The material sequenced was CD4+ or CD8+ T cells sorted from blood, taken in a trial of the OX40 agonist ivuxolimab. The V call is TRBV5-1, the J call TRBJ1-1; D uncertain. The sequence came from an adult with an advanced solid tumor such as melanoma, head and neck, liver or kidney cancer. DNA for the CDR3: TGCGCCAGCAGCTTATCAACGCACATGAACACTGAAGCTTTCTTT. It encodes CASSLSTHMNTEAFF.